This T cell receptor beta chain was found in a study of radiotherapy plus CTLA-4 blockade in lung cancer. Study context: Objective responses emerged in 15% to 20% of patients, and 31% attained disease control.

Study-wide results and limits: Peripheral blood showed expansion of tumor-derived TCR clones after radiotherapy and ipilimumab. It was early blood T cell clone dynamics, with interferon-beta, that reportedly best predicted response.

Of note for this clone: The target antigen is unknown.

Assay: immunoSEQ multiplex PCR; the TCRdb copy retains only in-frame clones and omits some. Of about 77,000 clones in the sample, less than 85% are singletons; the top ten hold 9.9%. Germline CDR1 and CDR2: MDHEN and SYDVKM. This CDR3 has 14 residues. The V gene end was trimmed by 9 bases and the J gene end by 5 bases; junction bases not matched to a gene: 6. V is TRBV28 and J is TRBJ2-2; 10 bases agree with TRBD1. The sequencing used peripheral blood, collected from a patient treated with radiotherapy plus ipilimumab. The clonotype originates from a human donor with non-small cell lung cancer whose response to radiotherapy plus ipilimumab could not be evaluated. The CDR3 loop reads CASRQGAGTGELFF. The CDR3 coding sequence is TGTGCCAGTAGACAGGGGGCCGGAACCGGGGAGCTGTTTTTT.